Listed below are T cell receptor beta chains from one sample, sequenced in a study of T cell repertoires in cytomegalovirus infection. Antigens of these TCRs are unknown. TCRdb re-called the reads with MiXCR, one entry per CDR3 protein. The repertoire holds around 800,000 distinct CDR3 sequences, with 32% as singletons. Source: cultured CD8+ T cells from PBMCs, taken from culture after CMV antigen stimulation. The receptors here all came from a human donor in good health (CMV status not recorded). Some clones in this sample may be carry-over from other donors' samples. The CDR3 runs from the conserved cysteine through the conserved F or W. The D gene is left open where the match is weak. The size entry is marked missing in some rows and otherwise reads once, few, many or a size class.

j_gene | d_gene | abundance | v_gene | CDR3aa | CDR3nt
TRBJ1-4 | - | - | TRBV6-1 | CASSEADSVATNEKLFF | TGTGCCAGCAGTGAAGCGGACAGCGTTGCAACTAATGAAAAACTGTTTTTT
TRBJ1-1 | - | - | TRBV7-8 | CASRTPTNTEAFF | TGTGCCAGCAGGACCCCCACGAACACTGAAGCTTTCTTT
TRBJ2-5 | TRBD2 | few | TRBV7-3 | CASSPGLAGGGIETQYF | TGTGCCAGCAGCCCCGGACTAGCGGGGGGGGGAATAGAGACCCAGTACTTC
TRBJ1-2 | - | few | TRBV7-9 | CASSPGSKLGYTF | TGTGCCAGCAGCCCCGGGTCGAAATTGGGCTACACCTTC
TRBJ1-3 | - | few | TRBV5-1 | CASSLAEGGFSGNTIYF | TGCGCCAGCAGCTTGGCCGAGGGAGGATTCTCTGGAAACACCATATATTTT
TRBJ2-3 | - | - | TRBV7-9 | CASSSANTLNTDTQYF | TGTGCCAGCAGCTCTGCAAATACTCTGAACACAGATACGCAGTATTTT
TRBJ2-2 | TRBD2 | - | TRBV28 | CASSFPTSGGTGELFF | TGTGCCAGCAGTTTCCCGACTAGCGGGGGTACCGGGGAGCTGTTTTTT
TRBJ2-1 | TRBD2 | many | TRBV7-2 | CASSFSGGLNEQFF | TGTGCCAGCAGCTTTAGCGGGGGGCTCAATGAGCAGTTCTTC
TRBJ2-3 | - | few | TRBV15 | CATSNWAGATDTQYF | TGTGCCACCAGCAACTGGGCGGGGGCCACAGATACGCAGTATTTT
TRBJ2-5 | TRBD1 | - | TRBV2 | CASSGQGTERETQYF | TGTGCCAGCAGTGGGCAGGGGACAGAAAGGGAGACCCAGTACTTC
TRBJ1-5 | TRBD1 | many | TRBV7-2 | CASSLGLGQGNNQPQHF | TGTGCCAGCAGCTTAGGGTTGGGACAGGGGAACAATCAGCCCCAGCATTTT
TRBJ1-5 | TRBD1 | - | TRBV19 | CASSIVGQGFQPQHF | TGTGCCAGTAGTATAGTGGGACAGGGGTTCCAGCCCCAGCATTTT
TRBJ1-5 | - | few | TRBV5-1 | CASSLDWHQPQHF | TGCGCCAGCAGCTTGGATTGGCATCAGCCCCAGCATTTT
TRBJ1-6 | - | - | TRBV7-9 | CASSLPQRRNSPLHF | TGTGCCAGCAGCTTGCCACAAAGGAGAAATTCACCCCTCCACTTT
TRBJ2-3 | - | - | TRBV4-1 | CASSQVVATSTDTQYF | TGCGCCAGCAGCCAAGTCGTAGCGACTAGCACAGATACGCAGTATTTT
TRBJ2-1 | - | - | TRBV18 | CASSLSPLGAYNEQFF | TGTGCCAGCTCACTTTCCCCACTCGGGGCCTACAATGAGCAGTTCTTC
TRBJ1-2 | - | few | TRBV6-2/TRBV6-3 | CASSDRPWMDYGYTF | TGTGCCAGCAGTGACCGGCCTTGGATGGACTATGGCTACACCTTC
TRBJ1-1 | TRBD1 | - | TRBV6-6 | CATLTGGAVTEAFF | TGTGCCACCTTAACAGGGGGCGCGGTGACTGAAGCTTTCTTT
TRBJ2-1 | TRBD1 | - | TRBV12-3/TRBV12-4 | CASSISGGRSNEQFF | TGTGCCAGCAGTATTTCAGGGGGCCGGAGTAATGAGCAGTTCTTC
TRBJ2-5 | - | many | TRBV7-2 | CASSTSPGTRRMETQYF | TGTGCCAGCAGCACCTCGCCCGGGACACGGAGAATGGAGACCCAGTACTTC
TRBJ2-3 | TRBD2 | - | TRBV7-9 | CASSSLAGGDTQYF | TGTGCCAGCAGTTCCCTAGCGGGGGGAGATACGCAGTATTTT
TRBJ2-2 | - | many | TRBV7-6 | CASSLYRTALTGELFF | TGTGCCAGCAGCTTGTATCGGACAGCCCTTACCGGGGAGCTGTTTTTT
TRBJ2-2 | - | - | TRBV28 | CASRENREKAGELFF | TGTGCCAGCAGAGAAAACAGGGAAAAGGCCGGGGAGCTGTTTTTT
TRBJ2-3 | TRBD1 | few | TRBV20-1 | CSARFRTGVDTQYF | TGCAGTGCTAGATTTAGGACAGGGGTAGATACGCAGTATTTT
TRBJ1-4 | - | few | TRBV13 | CASTQFGGSEKLFF | TGTGCCAGCACCCAATTTGGCGGATCCGAAAAACTGTTTTTT
TRBJ2-1 | TRBD1 | few | TRBV6-1 | CASSEGRDRVYNEQFF | TGTGCCAGCAGTGAGGGACGGGACAGGGTCTATAATGAGCAGTTCTTC
TRBJ2-7 | - | many | TRBV7-6 | CASSRDPYEQYF | TGTGCCAGCAGTCGCGACCCTTACGAGCAGTACTTC
TRBJ1-5 | - | many | TRBV7-9 | CASSLEPSNQPQHF | TGTGCCAGCAGCTTAGAACCGTCTAATCAGCCCCAGCATTTT
TRBJ1-1 | - | few | TRBV6-1 | CASSEGQGNTEAFF | TGTGCCAGCAGTGAAGGGCAGGGGAACACTGAAGCTTTCTTT
TRBJ2-3 | - | - | TRBV12-3/TRBV12-4 | CASTIGGGRWTDTQYF | TGTGCCAGCACCATAGGGGGGGGAAGATGGACAGATACGCAGTATTTT
TRBJ1-1 | - | - | TRBV4-1 | CASSQDRSLNTEAFF | TGCGCCAGCAGCCAAGACAGGTCTCTGAACACTGAAGCTTTCTTT
TRBJ1-2 | - | - | TRBV6-5 | CASTDLGPYYGYTF | TGTGCCAGCACCGATTTGGGTCCCTATTATGGCTACACCTTC
TRBJ2-1 | - | few | TRBV19 | CASSPVVNNEQFF | TGTGCCAGTAGTCCAGTGGTAAACAATGAGCAGTTCTTC
TRBJ1-4 | TRBD1 | few | TRBV27 | CASRYRGLGEKLFF | TGTGCCAGCAGGTACAGGGGGTTGGGTGAAAAACTGTTTTTT
TRBJ1-1 | - | - | TRBV6-2/TRBV6-3 | CATRTHTEAFF | TGTGCCACCCGGACACACACTGAAGCTTTCTTT
TRBJ2-5 | - | few | TRBV12-3/TRBV12-4 | CASTLNGETQYF | TGTGCCAGCACCCTCAACGGGGAGACCCAGTACTTC
TRBJ2-1 | - | few | TRBV9 | CASSVEGQSAYNEQFF | TGTGCCAGCAGCGTAGAGGGCCAATCGGCCTACAATGAGCAGTTCTTC
TRBJ1-2 | - | - | TRBV19 | CASSTSASASLGYTF | TGTGCCAGTAGTACCTCAGCGTCAGCCTCTCTCGGCTACACCTTC
TRBJ2-2 | TRBD1 | - | TRBV28 | CASSNRGHTGELFF | TGTGCCAGCAGTAACAGGGGGCACACCGGGGAGCTGTTTTTT
TRBJ1-2 | - | - | TRBV14 | CASSHPGAEGYTF | TGTGCCAGCAGCCACCCAGGGGCGGAGGGCTACACCTTC
TRBJ1-1 | - | few | TRBV9 | CASGGPYTEAFF | TGTGCCAGCGGAGGACCGTACACTGAAGCTTTCTTT
TRBJ1-1 | - | many | TRBV19 | CASSTGTLNTEAFF | TGTGCCAGCAGCACAGGGACCTTGAACACTGAAGCTTTCTTT
TRBJ1-1 | TRBD1 | few | TRBV20-1 | CSARDYRGWNTEAFF | TGCAGTGCTAGAGATTACAGGGGATGGAACACTGAAGCTTTCTTT
TRBJ2-1 | - | - | TRBV19 | CASRPGGRTLHLYNEQFF | TGTGCCAGTAGGCCTGGGGGCAGGACCCTCCACCTCTACAATGAGCAGTTCTTC
TRBJ1-1 | - | - | TRBV28 | CASSSVSWNTEAFF | TGTGCCAGCAGCTCGGTTAGTTGGAACACTGAAGCTTTCTTT
TRBJ1-5 | - | - | TRBV6-5 | CASSDTSNQPQHF | TGTGCCAGCAGCGACACTAGCAATCAGCCCCAGCATTTT
TRBJ2-2 | TRBD2 | many | TRBV6-1 | CASSLLAGGGGELFF | TGTGCCAGCAGTTTGTTAGCGGGGGGCGGCGGGGAGCTGTTTTTT
TRBJ2-3 | - | - | TRBV20-1 | CSARSLVEVDYTQYF | TGCAGTGCTAGATCCTTAGTGGAGGTTGACTATACGCAGTATTTT
TRBJ1-5 | TRBD1 | - | TRBV19 | CSSSHYRQGDSNQPQHF | TGTTCCAGTAGCCACTATCGACAGGGGGATAGCAATCAGCCCCAGCATTTT
TRBJ2-5 | TRBD1 | few | TRBV12-3/TRBV12-4 | CASSFGQGGTWTQYF | TGTGCCAGCAGTTTTGGACAGGGGGGAACGTGGACCCAGTACTTC
TRBJ2-3 | - | few | TRBV6-5 | CASSYMFQGSDTQYF | TGTGCCAGCAGTTACATGTTCCAGGGGTCAGATACGCAGTATTTT
TRBJ2-3 | TRBD2 | few | TRBV6-1 | CASSITSGGTDTQYF | TGTGCCAGCAGCATTACTAGCGGGGGGACAGATACGCAGTATTTT
TRBJ2-7 | TRBD2 | - | TRBV11-2 | CASSGTGTSGSYEQYF | TGTGCCAGCAGCGGCACAGGGACTAGCGGTTCCTACGAGCAGTACTTC
TRBJ2-2 | TRBD1 | - | TRBV5-1 | CASSPPQTGGGTGELFF | TGCGCCAGCAGCCCTCCCCAGACAGGGGGTGGGACCGGGGAGCTGTTTTTT
TRBJ1-1 | - | many | TRBV7-8 | CASSSDGLYTEAFF | TGTGCCAGCAGCTCGGACGGTCTTTACACTGAAGCTTTCTTT
TRBJ1-5 | - | - | TRBV6-1 | CASTWDRWGPQHF | TGTGCCAGCACCTGGGACCGCTGGGGGCCCCAGCATTTT
TRBJ1-2 | TRBD1 | - | TRBV3-1 | CASGSKIRGRTGTYGYTF | TGTGCCAGCGGCTCCAAGATAAGGGGCCGGACAGGGACTTATGGCTACACCTTC
TRBJ2-5 | - | - | TRBV7-6 | CASSLVWGPQETQYF | TGTGCCAGCAGCTTAGTTTGGGGCCCTCAAGAGACCCAGTACTTC
TRBJ1-6 | TRBD1 | - | TRBV7-6 | CASSPDFPTGYNSPLHF | TGTGCCAGCAGCCCTGACTTCCCGACAGGGTATAATTCACCCCTCCACTTT